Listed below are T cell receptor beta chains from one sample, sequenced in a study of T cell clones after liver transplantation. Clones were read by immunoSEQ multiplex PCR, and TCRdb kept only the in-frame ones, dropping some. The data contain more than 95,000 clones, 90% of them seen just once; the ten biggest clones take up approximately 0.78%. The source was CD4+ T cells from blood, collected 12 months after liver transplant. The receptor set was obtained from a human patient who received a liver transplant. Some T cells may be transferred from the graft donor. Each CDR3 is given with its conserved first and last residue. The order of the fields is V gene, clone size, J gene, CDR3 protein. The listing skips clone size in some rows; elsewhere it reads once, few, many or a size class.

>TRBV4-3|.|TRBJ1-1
CASSQVSGLTEAFF
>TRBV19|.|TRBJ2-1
CASSRPSGTSGRNYNEQFF
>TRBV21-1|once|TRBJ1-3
CASSKEYGVSGNTIYF
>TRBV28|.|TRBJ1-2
CASSSGRVDYGYTF
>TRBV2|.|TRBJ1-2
CASRAGVTYGYTF
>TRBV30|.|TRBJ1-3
CAWSQLRSSGNTIYF
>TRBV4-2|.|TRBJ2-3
CASSQTQSSTDTQYF
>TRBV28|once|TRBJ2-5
CASSYKWASGTKETQYF
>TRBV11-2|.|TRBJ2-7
CASSLGLRYEQYF
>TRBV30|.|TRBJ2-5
CAWSVPSRETQYF
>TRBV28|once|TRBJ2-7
CASSLARGAGEQYF
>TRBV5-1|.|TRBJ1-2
CASSLAGGTGAGYTF
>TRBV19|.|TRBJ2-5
CASRRAGTTSETQYF
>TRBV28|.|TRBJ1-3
CASSNRDTPNTIYF
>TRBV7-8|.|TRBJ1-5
CASSGGGQPQHF
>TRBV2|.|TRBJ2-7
CASSEWQGMAYEQYF
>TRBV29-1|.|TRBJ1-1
CSAERGPNTEAFF
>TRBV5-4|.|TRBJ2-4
CASSLERHIQYF
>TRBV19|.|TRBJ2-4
CASSIPGGDAKNIQYF
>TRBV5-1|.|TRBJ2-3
CASSLADRESLRTDTQYF
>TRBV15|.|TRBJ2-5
CATSRGTGELGETQYF
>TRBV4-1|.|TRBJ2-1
CASSQDQSGDSSYNEQFF
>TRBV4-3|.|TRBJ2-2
CASSQTGTAVSGELFF
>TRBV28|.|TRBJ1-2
CASRPTRGLSTYGYTF
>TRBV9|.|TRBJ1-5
CASSVGFGNQPQHF
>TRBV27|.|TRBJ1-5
CASSSLVQGWYQPQHF
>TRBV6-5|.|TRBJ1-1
CASSYALGQKNTEAFF
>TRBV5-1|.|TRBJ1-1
CASSVDRAGTEAFF
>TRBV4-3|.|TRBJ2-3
CASSQTGGSADTQYF